This is a list of T cell receptor beta chains from one sample in a study of technical replicates of blood from a handful of donors. Sequenced by immunoSEQ multiplex PCR; TCRdb stores in-frame clones only, minus some. The sample includes tens of thousands of clones, roughly 95% of them seen just once. The sample was T cells isolated from PBMCs. These TCRs come from a human donor in good health. Both conserved end residues are part of each CDR3. A D gene is named only where the DNA matches it firmly. The size entry is marked missing in some rows and otherwise reads once, few, many or a size class.

d_call	clone_size	v_call	j_call	cdr3_aa	cdr3_nt
NA	NA	TRBV19	TRBJ2-1	CASSISSFIFYNEQFF	TGTGCCAGTAGTATCTCCTCTTTTATATTCTACAATGAGCAGTTCTTC
NA	NA	TRBV5-1	TRBJ1-2	CASSLVGGDGYTF	TGCGCCAGCAGCTTGGTGGGGGGAGATGGCTACACCTTC
NA	NA	TRBV9	TRBJ2-7	CASSVGEAASYEQYF	TGTGCCAGCAGCGTAGGGGAGGCAGCTTCCTACGAGCAGTACTTC
NA	NA	TRBV4-3	TRBJ2-1	CASSQARSRGNEQFF	TGCGCCAGCAGCCAAGCGAGGTCCCGGGGCAATGAGCAGTTCTTC
NA	NA	TRBV28	TRBJ1-5	CASREGTYSNQPQHF	TGTGCCAGCAGAGAAGGGACATATAGCAATCAGCCCCAGCATTTT
NA	NA	TRBV19	TRBJ2-2	CASSIVPRGELFF	TGTGCCAGTAGTATAGTCCCCCGCGGGGAGCTGTTTTTT
TRBD1	NA	TRBV6-6	TRBJ2-7	CASEKGQGEYEQYF	TGTGCCAGCGAAAAGGGGCAGGGGGAGTACGAGCAGTACTTC
NA	once	TRBV28	TRBJ2-7	CASSRQGGSYEQYF	TGTGCCAGCTCTCGACAGGGAGGCTCCTACGAGCAGTACTTC
TRBD2	NA	TRBV28	TRBJ2-7	CASSPSRIAGSYEQYF	TGTGCCAGCAGTCCCTCTCGAATAGCGGGATCCTACGAGCAGTACTTC
TRBD1	NA	TRBV29-1	TRBJ2-7	CSGTGGSSYEQYF	TGCAGCGGTACAGGGGGGAGCTCCTACGAGCAGTACTTC
TRBD2	NA	TRBV6-5	TRBJ2-1	CASSYMAGDGNEQFF	TGTGCCAGCAGTTACATGGCGGGAGACGGCAATGAGCAGTTCTTC
NA	NA	TRBV9	TRBJ2-7	CASSVSPPGMGGPTYEQYF	TGTGCCAGCAGCGTATCCCCTCCCGGGATGGGGGGGCCAACCTACGAGCAGTACTTC
NA	NA	TRBV4-2	TRBJ1-2	CASSQDLQSEDYGYTF	TGTGCCAGCAGCCAAGATCTCCAGTCGGAGGATTATGGCTACACCTTC
TRBD1	NA	TRBV7-8	TRBJ1-5	CASTRRGQNQPQHF	TGTGCCAGCACCCGCCGGGGACAGAATCAGCCCCAGCATTTT
NA	NA	TRBV9	TRBJ2-2	CASSPRAGELFF	TGTGCCAGCAGCCCTCGTGCCGGGGAGCTGTTTTTT
NA	NA	TRBV5-1	TRBJ2-3	CASSYQGDTQYF	TGCGCCAGCAGCTACCAGGGAGATACGCAGTATTTT
NA	NA	TRBV6-1	TRBJ2-7	CASFSTGIYEQYF	TGTGCCAGCTTCTCGACAGGTATATACGAGCAGTACTTC
NA	once	TRBV7-2	TRBJ1-2	CASSLAGAAKEPYGYTF	TGTGCCAGCAGCTTAGCAGGTGCGGCGAAGGAGCCCTACGGCTACACCTTC
TRBD2	NA	TRBV30	TRBJ2-7	CAWSVGGEVGYEQYF	TGTGCCTGGAGTGTTGGGGGGGAAGTAGGATACGAGCAGTACTTC
NA	NA	TRBV5-4	TRBJ2-7	CASSLHSGEVEQYF	TGTGCCAGCAGCTTGCATTCGGGGGAGGTTGAGCAGTACTTC
NA	once	TRBV9	TRBJ1-5	CASSTSNYQPQHF	TGTGCCAGCAGCACGAGTAACTATCAGCCCCAGCATTTT
TRBD1	once	TRBV19	TRBJ1-4	CASSIRDRDEKLFF	TGTGCCAGTAGTATCCGGGACAGGGACGAAAAACTGTTTTTT
NA	NA	TRBV6-5	TRBJ2-7	CASSSALLYEQYF	TGTGCCAGCAGTTCCGCACTTCTTTACGAGCAGTACTTC
TRBD1	NA	TRBV5-1	TRBJ2-7	CASSFRDSYEQYF	TGCGCCAGCAGCTTCCGGGACAGCTACGAGCAGTACTTC
NA	NA	TRBV29-1	TRBJ1-2	CSVDPGQDGYTF	TGCAGCGTTGATCCAGGGCAGGATGGCTACACCTTC
TRBD2	NA	TRBV15	TRBJ2-3	CATSRTSGSLDTQYF	TGTGCCACCAGCCGGACTAGCGGGAGTCTGGATACGCAGTATTTT
NA	NA	TRBV19	TRBJ1-5	CASNRVNRPQHF	TGTGCCAGTAACAGGGTGAATCGGCCCCAGCATTTT
TRBD1	NA	TRBV19	TRBJ2-5	CASSIGGQGEETQYF	TGTGCCAGTAGTATAGGAGGACAGGGGGAGGAGACCCAGTACTTC
TRBD1	NA	TRBV7-2	TRBJ2-7	CASSLLGTGASSSSYEQYF	TGTGCCAGCAGCTTACTTGGGACAGGGGCATCCTCAAGCTCCTACGAGCAGTACTTC
TRBD1	NA	TRBV28	TRBJ2-4	CASSLPRGQGGKNIQYF	TGTGCCAGCAGTTTACCCCGGGGACAGGGAGGCAAAAACATTCAGTACTTC
NA	NA	TRBV6-5	TRBJ1-2	CASSYRPETDGYTF	TGTGCCAGCAGTTACCGGCCAGAGACAGATGGCTACACCTTC
NA	NA	TRBV6-5	TRBJ2-3	CASSSLYTDTQYF	TGTGCCAGCAGTTCTCTCTACACAGATACGCAGTATTTT
NA	NA	TRBV5-8	TRBJ2-3	CASSITRTDTQYF	TGTGCCAGCAGTATTACCAGGACAGATACGCAGTATTTT
NA	NA	TRBV5-8	TRBJ1-5	CASSLPPTVWPYQPQHF	TGTGCCAGCAGCCTCCCGCCCACAGTTTGGCCCTATCAGCCCCAGCATTTT
TRBD1	NA	TRBV10-3	TRBJ1-1	CAISAVVTGEDTEAFF	TGTGCCATCAGTGCCGTAGTGACAGGGGAGGACACTGAAGCTTTCTTT
NA	NA	TRBV5-1	TRBJ2-5	CASSIAGPTGETQYF	TGCGCCAGCAGCATCGCGGGACCCACCGGAGAGACCCAGTACTTC
NA	NA	TRBV7-3	TRBJ2-7	CASSSSGLGGYEQYF	TGTGCCAGCAGCTCCAGCGGACTAGGGGGCTACGAGCAGTACTTC
NA	NA	TRBV28	TRBJ1-5	CASSLITDHQPQHF	TGTGCCAGCAGTTTAATCACAGACCATCAGCCCCAGCATTTT
TRBD1	NA	TRBV7-9	TRBJ1-5	CASTTGTGSQPQHF	TGTGCCAGTACGACCGGGACAGGGAGCCAGCCCCAGCATTTT
NA	NA	TRBV27	TRBJ2-2	CASVPLASSLFTGELFF	TGTGCCAGCGTTCCTTTGGCTAGCTCTTTATTCACCGGGGAGCTGTTTTTT
NA	NA	TRBV29-1	TRBJ2-7	CSVEAQGEDQQYF	TGCAGCGTTGAAGCCCAGGGGGAGGATCAGCAGTACTTC
NA	NA	TRBV6-1	TRBJ2-7	CATLPPSSYEQYF	TGTGCCACCCTACCACCGAGCTCCTACGAGCAGTACTTC
TRBD1	NA	TRBV6-1	TRBJ2-1	CASSEGDRGKEQFF	TGTGCCAGCAGTGAGGGGGACAGGGGGAAGGAGCAGTTCTTC
NA	once	TRBV19	TRBJ2-1	CAASQTGIVHNEQFF	TGTGCCGCGTCCCAGACAGGAATTGTCCACAATGAGCAGTTCTTC
TRBD2	NA	TRBV28	TRBJ2-1	CASSLSSSGNGGLQFF	TGTGCCAGCAGTTTATCGTCTAGCGGGAACGGCGGGTTGCAGTTCTTC
NA	NA	TRBV11-2	TRBJ2-2	CASSLGMADTGELFF	TGTGCCAGCAGCTTAGGTATGGCTGACACCGGGGAGCTGTTTTTT
NA	NA	TRBV6-6	TRBJ2-7	CASTGGHEQYF	TGTGCCAGCACAGGGGGGCACGAGCAGTACTTC
NA	NA	TRBV7-3	TRBJ2-1	CASSFTGSLYNEQFF	TGTGCCAGCAGCTTTACAGGGTCTCTCTACAATGAGCAGTTCTTC
TRBD2	once	TRBV6-6	TRBJ2-7	CASSTATSGSYEQYF	TGTGCCAGCAGTACCGCGACTAGCGGTTCCTACGAGCAGTACTTC
NA	NA	TRBV10-3	TRBJ1-4	CAISEREGRKEKLFF	TGTGCCATCAGTGAGAGGGAGGGAAGAAAAGAAAAACTGTTTTTT
NA	NA	TRBV19	TRBJ2-1	CASSIEKTSTYNEQFF	TGTGCCAGTAGTATAGAGAAGACTAGTACCTACAATGAGCAGTTCTTC
TRBD2	NA	TRBV10-2	TRBJ2-1	CASSNPLAGPNYNEQFF	TGCGCCAGCAGTAACCCGTTAGCGGGTCCGAACTACAATGAGCAGTTCTTC
NA	NA	TRBV11-2	TRBJ2-7	CASSFRGDEQYF	TGTGCCAGCAGCTTCAGGGGGGACGAGCAGTACTTC